These 18 T cell receptor beta chains came from one sample sequenced in a study of Graves' ophthalmopathy and Graves' hyperthyroidism. Using RNA transcripts, the TCR beta CDR3 regions were amplified. In the first round, RT-PCR was carried out with HTBI primers, and a multiplex PCR formed the second round. TCRdb re-called the multiplex PCR reads with MiXCR, one entry per CDR3 protein. The data show some 1.1 million distinct CDR3 sequences, roughly two fifths seen once. The source material was peripheral blood or thyroid tissue (not recorded which). The receptor source for this set is an adult man with Graves' hyperthyroidism.

This clonotype was counted ten times or more. The chain has TRBV7-9 and TRBJ1-5; D remains unclear. Germline CDR1 and CDR2: SEHNR and FQNEAQ (reference sequence). This CDR3 spans 13 amino acids. The ends were cut back, 5 bases at V and 7 bases at J, with 12 bases in the middle. CDR3 in amino acids: CASSPSLGQPQHF. For the CDR3, the DNA is TGTGCCAGCAGCCCATCTCTCGGCCAGCCCCAGCATTTT.

Notes on this clonotype: At one end the junction does not follow the germline gene, possibly because of a read error. V is TRBV6-5 and J is TRBJ1-4; possible D gene TRBD1, 6 bases. The CDR3 is 11 amino acids. Germline loops: CDR1 MNHEY, CDR2 SVGAGI. CDR3 nucleotide sequence: TGTGCCAGCAGCCAAGAGGGGGGACCGCTTTTT. Protein product: CASSQEGGPLF.

This sequence joins TRBV12-3 or TRBV12-4 and TRBJ1-5; no clear D. This CDR3 contains 11 residues. V was cut by 6 bases and J by 15 bases, with 15 bases left in between. DNA of the CDR3: TGTGCCAGCAGCCGCGGGAAGGGCCGGCATTTT. The encoded protein is CASSRGKGRHF.

The CDR3 DNA is TGTGCCAGCAGGGATGTATTGGACAGGGACACCGGGGAGCTGTTTTTT. Encoded protein: CASRDVLDRDTGELFF. The chain uses TRBV6-5 and TRBJ2-2; 8 nucleotides match TRBD1. Losses at the gene ends were 6 bases for V and 3 bases for J; bases not matched to a gene: 9. Germline V CDR1 and CDR2: MNHEY, SVGAGI. This CDR3 has 16 amino acids.

The V call is TRBV7-9, the J call TRBJ2-5, with 9 bases matching TRBD1. Losses at the gene ends were 8 bases for V and 7 bases for J; bases not matched to a gene: 11. The CDR3 loop spans 14 amino acids. Germline V lookup: CDR1 SEHNR, CDR2 FQNEAQ (reference sequence). The DNA for the CDR3 is TGTGCCAGCGGCAGGCCGGGACAGGGCGGGACCCAGTACTTC. The encoded protein is CASGRPGQGGTQYF.

Concerning this clonotype itself: A single base separates this from a much larger clone, so it may be a read error. The chain has TRBV2 and TRBJ1-4, with D possibly being TRBD1 (6 bases). Trimming removed 3 bases from V and 6 bases from J, with 14 bases in between. The length of the CDR3 is 15 residues. Germline CDR1 reads SNHLY; CDR2 reads FYNNEI. CDR3 nucleotides: TGTGCCAGCAGTGATGCAGGGGTTGGGGATGAAAAACTGTTTTTT. Residues: CASSDAGVGDEKLFF.

This clonotype appeared once. The V and J genes are TRBV7-9 and TRBJ1-2, with D hard to call. V lost 0 bases to trimming and J lost 5 bases, with 16 bases between them. The CDR3 has 16 amino acids. Germline loops: CDR1 SEHNR, CDR2 FQNEAQ (reference sequence). CDR3 sequence: CASSLADPPTLYGYTF. CDR3 in DNA: TGTGCCAGCAGCTTAGCGGACCCCCCGACTCTTTATGGCTACACCTTC.

As concerns this clonotype: The conserved closing phenylalanine or tryptophan is absent in this CDR3, likely reflecting a read error. The rearrangement uses TRBV6-6 and TRBJ1-5; D is ambiguous. V was trimmed by 6 bases and J by 6 bases, leaving 18 bases between them. The length of the CDR3 is 15 residues. Germline CDR1 and CDR2: MNHNY and SVGAGI (reference sequence). The CDR3 bases are TGTGCCAGCAGGGTACAGTCTGTTCCGCGTCAGCCCCAGCATTCT. It encodes CASRVQSVPRQPQHS.

This chain links TRBV12-3 or TRBV12-4 with TRBJ1-1; D unclear. CDR3 length equals 14 residues. Trimming shortened V by 2 bases and J by 10 bases, and 17 bases separated the two germline ends. The CDR3 DNA follows: TGTGCCAGCAGTTTATCCCCCTCTAGGGTCGGAGCTTTCTTT. Its protein product is CASSLSPSRVGAFF.

This clonotype has ten or more counts. This sequence joins TRBV7-9 and TRBJ1-2; D gene uncertain. This CDR3 is 13 amino acids long. The germline gives CDR1 SEHNR, CDR2 FQNEAQ (reference sequence). Deletions cut 5 bases from V and 3 bases from J, with 10 bases between. CDR3 DNA: TGTGCCAGCAGCCCCCCAGACCACTATGGCTACACCTTC. Its protein product is CASSPPDHYGYTF.

V and J are TRBV19 and TRBJ2-5, with D unclear. V lost 2 bases and J 2 bases, leaving 9 bases between the germline ends. Germline CDR1 and CDR2: LNHDA and SQIVND (reference sequence). This CDR3 contains 14 residues. The CDR3 region has the DNA TGTGCCAGTAGTATATCGACGGTGCAAGAGACCCAGTACTTC. Its translation is CASSISTVQETQYF.

CDR3 coding DNA: TGTGCCAGCAGCTTAGCCACCAGGCTCGGTGAATTGGAGACCCAGTACTTC. This codes for CASSLATRLGELETQYF. The rearrangement joins TRBV7-6 to TRBJ2-5; D not certain. CDR3 length: 17 amino acids. Germline lookup yields CDR1 SGHVS and CDR2 FNYEAQ. V dropped 0 bases and J dropped 5 bases, with 19 bases sitting between them.

The chain has TRBV11-1 and TRBJ2-5, with 8 nucleotides matching TRBD2. The germline gives CDR1 SGHAT, CDR2 FQDESV (reference sequence). CDR3 length equals 12 residues. The V segment lost 3 bases and the J segment 13 bases; nucleotides outside the gene matches: 7. The CDR3 DNA follows: TGTGCCAGCAGCTTGACGGGAGGGCCATCGTACTTC. It yields the protein CASSLTGGPSYF.

The rearrangement joins TRBV2 to TRBJ1-2, with D uncertain. The CDR3 has 13 amino acids. V lost 8 bases to trimming and J lost 8 bases, with 18 bases between them. Germline loops: CDR1 SNHLY, CDR2 FYNNEI. The CDR3 DNA sequence: TGTGCCAGCGTAGGTTCGAAGGGCCAAGGCTACACCTTC. This translates into CASVGSKGQGYTF.

This clonotype has only one observation. The chain joins TRBV10-3 to TRBJ1-1, with D possibly being TRBD1 (5 bases). There are 14 residues in the CDR3. The V and J ends lost 6 bases and 4 bases respectively, with 15 bases between them. Looked up from germline, CDR1 is ENHRY and CDR2 is SYGVKD. The CDR3 DNA follows: TGTGCCATCAGCTCCGGGGTGGGGGGCACTGAAGCTTTCTTT. This encodes CAISSGVGGTEAFF.

The gene calls are TRBV12-3 or TRBV12-4 and TRBJ2-7; the D gene is possibly TRBD1 (6 bases). The CDR3 consists of 16 residues. The V end lost 6 bases, the J end lost 3 bases, and 21 bases lay between the germline ends. The DNA of the CDR3 is TGTGCCAGCAGCCAAGAAGGGAAACAGGGAGACTACGAGCAGTACTTC. Residues: CASSQEGKQGDYEQYF.

This clonotype has just a few counts. The rearrangement links TRBV5-1 to TRBJ2-2; weak D call: TRBD2 (5 bases). The CDR3 runs 17 residues. Germline V gives CDR1 SGHRS, CDR2 YFSETQ. The V gene lost 0 bases and the J gene lost 0 bases, with 12 bases spanning the gap. The DNA of the CDR3 is TGCGCCAGCAGCTTGGGTTCGGCTAGCCCGAACACCGGGGAGCTGTTTTTT. Translating gives CASSLGSASPNTGELFF.

This rearrangement joins TRBV27 to TRBJ2-7; no firm D call. The V gene lost 8 bases and the J gene lost 2 bases, with 13 bases spanning the gap. The CDR3 spans 13 residues. CDR1 is MNHEY and CDR2 is SMNVEV in the germline V gene (reference sequence). CDR3 amino acids: CASSVDGPYEQYF. The DNA for the CDR3 is TGTGCCAGCTCCGTCGACGGTCCCTACGAGCAGTACTTC.